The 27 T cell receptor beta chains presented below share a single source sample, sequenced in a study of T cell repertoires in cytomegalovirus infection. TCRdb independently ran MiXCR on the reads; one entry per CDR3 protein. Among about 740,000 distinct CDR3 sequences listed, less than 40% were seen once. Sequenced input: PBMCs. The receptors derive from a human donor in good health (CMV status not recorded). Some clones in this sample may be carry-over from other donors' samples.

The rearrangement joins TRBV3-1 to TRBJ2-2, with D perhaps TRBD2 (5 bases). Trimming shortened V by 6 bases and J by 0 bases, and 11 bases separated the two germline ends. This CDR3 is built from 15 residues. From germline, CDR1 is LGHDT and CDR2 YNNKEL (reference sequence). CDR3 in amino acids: CASRGGFANTGELFF. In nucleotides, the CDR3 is TGTGCCAGCAGAGGAGGCTTCGCGAACACCGGGGAGCTGTTTTTT.

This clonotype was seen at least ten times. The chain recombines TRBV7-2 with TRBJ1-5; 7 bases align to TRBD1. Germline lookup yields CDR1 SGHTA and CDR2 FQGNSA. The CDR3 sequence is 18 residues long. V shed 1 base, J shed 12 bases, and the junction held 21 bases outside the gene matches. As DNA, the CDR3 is TGTGCCAGCAGCTTAGACCCGCCAGGGGGGTGGCCTGTGGGGCTCCAGCATTTT. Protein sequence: CASSLDPPGGWPVGLQHF.

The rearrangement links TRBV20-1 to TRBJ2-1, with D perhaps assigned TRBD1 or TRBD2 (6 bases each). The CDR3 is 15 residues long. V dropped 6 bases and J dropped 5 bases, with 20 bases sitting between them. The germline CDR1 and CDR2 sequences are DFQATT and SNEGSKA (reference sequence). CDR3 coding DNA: TGCAGTGCCAGTAGGGGGGCGGGGAGAAACAATGAGCAGTTCTTC. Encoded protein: CSASRGAGRNNEQFF.

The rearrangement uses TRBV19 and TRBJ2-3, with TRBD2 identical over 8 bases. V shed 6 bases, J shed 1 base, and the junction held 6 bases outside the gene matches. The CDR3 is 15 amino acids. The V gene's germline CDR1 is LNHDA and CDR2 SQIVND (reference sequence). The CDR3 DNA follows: TGTGCCAGTAGCCCCGAGACTAGCGGCACAGATACGCAGTATTTT. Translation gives CASSPETSGTDTQYF.

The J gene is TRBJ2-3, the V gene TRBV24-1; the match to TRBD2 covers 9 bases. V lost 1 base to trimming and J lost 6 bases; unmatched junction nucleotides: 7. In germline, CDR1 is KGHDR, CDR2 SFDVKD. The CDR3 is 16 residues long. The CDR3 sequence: CATSDLRLAGSDTQYF. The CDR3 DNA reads TGTGCCACCAGTGATTTAAGGCTAGCGGGATCGGATACGCAGTATTTT.

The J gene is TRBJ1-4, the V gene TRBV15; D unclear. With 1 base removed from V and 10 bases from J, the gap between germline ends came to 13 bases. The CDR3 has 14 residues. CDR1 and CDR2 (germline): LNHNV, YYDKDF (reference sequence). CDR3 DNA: TGTGCCACCAGCAGAGGGGAGGCTTCGGGAAAACTGTTTTTT. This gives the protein CATSRGEASGKLFF.

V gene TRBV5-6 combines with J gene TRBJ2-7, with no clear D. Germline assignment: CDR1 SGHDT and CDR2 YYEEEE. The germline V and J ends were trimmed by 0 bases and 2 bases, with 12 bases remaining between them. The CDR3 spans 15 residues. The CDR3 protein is CASSLGVRRTYEQYF. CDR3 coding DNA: TGTGCCAGCAGCTTGGGGGTCAGGCGAACCTACGAGCAGTACTTC.

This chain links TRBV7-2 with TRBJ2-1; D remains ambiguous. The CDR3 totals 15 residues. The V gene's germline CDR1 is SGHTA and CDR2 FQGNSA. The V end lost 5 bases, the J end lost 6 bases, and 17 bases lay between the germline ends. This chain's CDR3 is CASSPSIQEANEQFF. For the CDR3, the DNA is TGTGCCAGCAGCCCGAGCATTCAAGAGGCCAATGAGCAGTTCTTC.

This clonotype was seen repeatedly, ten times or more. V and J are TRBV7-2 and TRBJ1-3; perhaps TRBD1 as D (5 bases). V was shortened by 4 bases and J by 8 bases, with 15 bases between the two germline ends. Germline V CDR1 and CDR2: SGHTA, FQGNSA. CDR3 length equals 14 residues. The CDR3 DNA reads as TGTGCCAGCAGCTCCCAGGGACCCGGTGACACCATATATTTT. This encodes CASSSQGPGDTIYF. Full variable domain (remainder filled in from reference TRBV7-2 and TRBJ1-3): GAGVSQSPSNKVTEKGKDVELRCDPISGHTALYWYRQSLGQGLEFLIYFQGNSAPDKSGLPSDRFSAERTGGSVSTLTIQRTQQEDSAVYLCASSSQGPGDTIYFGEGSWLTVV.

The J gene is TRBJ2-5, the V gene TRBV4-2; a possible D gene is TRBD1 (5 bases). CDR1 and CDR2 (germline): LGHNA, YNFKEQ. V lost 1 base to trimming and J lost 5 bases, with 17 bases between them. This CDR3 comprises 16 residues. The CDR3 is CASSQVVARASETQYF. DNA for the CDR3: TGTGCCAGCAGCCAAGTAGTCGCCAGGGCCTCCGAGACCCAGTACTTC.

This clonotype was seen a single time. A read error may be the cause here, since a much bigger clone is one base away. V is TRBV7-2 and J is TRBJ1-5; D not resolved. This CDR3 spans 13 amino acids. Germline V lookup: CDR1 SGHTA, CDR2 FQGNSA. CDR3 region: CARSPTRYQPQHF. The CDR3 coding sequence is TGTGCCCGCAGCCCCACCAGATATCAGCCCCAGCATTTT.

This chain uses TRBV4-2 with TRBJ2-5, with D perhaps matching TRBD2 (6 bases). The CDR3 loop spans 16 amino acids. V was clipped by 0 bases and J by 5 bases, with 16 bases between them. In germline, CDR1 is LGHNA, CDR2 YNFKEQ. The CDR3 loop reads CASSQELRDGGETQYF. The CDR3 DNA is TGTGCCAGCAGCCAAGAATTGCGGGACGGCGGGGAGACCCAGTACTTC.

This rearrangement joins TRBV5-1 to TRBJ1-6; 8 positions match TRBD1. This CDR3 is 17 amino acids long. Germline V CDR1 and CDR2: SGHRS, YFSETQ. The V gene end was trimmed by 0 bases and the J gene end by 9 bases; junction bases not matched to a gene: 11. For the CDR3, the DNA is TGCGCCAGCAGCTTGGCCCGTGCAGGACAGGGTATTTCACCCCTCCACTTT. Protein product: CASSLARAGQGISPLHF.

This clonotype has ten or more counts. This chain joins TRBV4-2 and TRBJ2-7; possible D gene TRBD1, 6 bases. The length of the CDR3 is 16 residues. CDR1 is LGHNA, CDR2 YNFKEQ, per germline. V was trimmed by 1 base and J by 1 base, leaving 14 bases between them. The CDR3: CASSQGNRVGSYEQYF. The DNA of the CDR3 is TGTGCCAGCAGCCAAGGAAACAGGGTTGGGTCCTACGAGCAGTACTTC.

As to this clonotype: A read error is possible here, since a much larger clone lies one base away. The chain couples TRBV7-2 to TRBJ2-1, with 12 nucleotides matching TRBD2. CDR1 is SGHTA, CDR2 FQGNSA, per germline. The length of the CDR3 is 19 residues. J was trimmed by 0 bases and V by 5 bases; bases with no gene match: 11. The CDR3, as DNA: TGTGCCAGCAGCGTAAGGTCTAGCGGGGGGGCGGGCTCCTACAATGAGCAGTTCTTC. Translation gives CASSVRSSGGAGSYNEQFF.

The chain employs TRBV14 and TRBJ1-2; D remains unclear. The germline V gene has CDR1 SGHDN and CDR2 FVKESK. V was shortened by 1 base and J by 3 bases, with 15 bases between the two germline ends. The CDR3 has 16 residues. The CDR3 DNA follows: TGTGCCAGCAGCCAAGGGAGGCCTTGGAGAGACTATGGCTACACCTTC. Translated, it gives CASSQGRPWRDYGYTF.

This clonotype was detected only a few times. The chain's CDR3 is CASSSLAGSSYEQYF. The DNA for the CDR3 is TGTGCCAGCAGCTCACTAGCGGGATCTTCCTACGAGCAGTACTTC. The V gene is TRBV28, the J gene TRBJ2-7, with 10 bases fitting TRBD2. The trim removed 6 bases at V and 1 base at J, leaving 6 bases unmatched. This CDR3 has 15 amino acids. Germline loops: CDR1 MDHEN, CDR2 SYDVKM.

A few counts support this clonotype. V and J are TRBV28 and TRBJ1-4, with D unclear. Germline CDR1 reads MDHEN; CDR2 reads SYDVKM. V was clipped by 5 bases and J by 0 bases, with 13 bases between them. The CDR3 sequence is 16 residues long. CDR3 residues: CASSPTDGATNEKLFF. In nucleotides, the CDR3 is TGTGCCAGCAGTCCGACCGACGGGGCAACTAATGAAAAACTGTTTTTT.

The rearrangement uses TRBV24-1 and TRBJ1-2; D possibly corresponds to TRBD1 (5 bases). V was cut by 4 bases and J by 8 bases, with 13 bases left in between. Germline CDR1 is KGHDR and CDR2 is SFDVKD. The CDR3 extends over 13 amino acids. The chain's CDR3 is CATSDPGTSGYTF. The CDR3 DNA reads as TGTGCCACCAGTGACCCCGGGACCAGCGGCTACACCTTC.

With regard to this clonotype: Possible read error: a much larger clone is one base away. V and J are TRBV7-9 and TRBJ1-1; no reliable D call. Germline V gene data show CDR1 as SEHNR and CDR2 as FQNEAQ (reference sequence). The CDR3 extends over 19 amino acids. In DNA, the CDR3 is TGTGCCAGCCACCCTCCCCATTGGACGGAGATGGAAGCAAACACTGGAGCTTTCTTT. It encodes CASHPPHWTEMEANTGAFF.

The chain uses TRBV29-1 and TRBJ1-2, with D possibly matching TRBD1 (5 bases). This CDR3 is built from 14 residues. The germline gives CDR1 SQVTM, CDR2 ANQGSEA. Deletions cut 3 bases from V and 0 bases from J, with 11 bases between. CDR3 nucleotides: TGCAGCGTTGAGGGGACGGAGACTAACTATGGCTACACCTTC. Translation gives CSVEGTETNYGYTF. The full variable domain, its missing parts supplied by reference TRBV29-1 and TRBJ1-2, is SAVISQKPSRDICQRGTSLTIQCQVDSQVTMMFWYRQQPGQSLTLIATANQGSEATYESGFVIDKFPISRPNLTFSTLTVSNMSPEDSSIYLCSVEGTETNYGYTFGSGTRLTVV.

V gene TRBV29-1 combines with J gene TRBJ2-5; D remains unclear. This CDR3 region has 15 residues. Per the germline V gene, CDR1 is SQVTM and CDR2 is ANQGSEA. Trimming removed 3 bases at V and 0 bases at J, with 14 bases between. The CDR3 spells CSVEGTASNQETQYF. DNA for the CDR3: TGCAGCGTTGAGGGTACAGCGAGTAACCAAGAGACCCAGTACTTC.

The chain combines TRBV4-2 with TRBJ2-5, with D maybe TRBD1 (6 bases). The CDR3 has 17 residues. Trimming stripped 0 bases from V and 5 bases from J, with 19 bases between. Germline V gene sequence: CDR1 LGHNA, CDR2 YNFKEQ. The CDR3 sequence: CASSQDRSGQGRETQYF. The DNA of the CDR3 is TGTGCCAGCAGCCAAGATAGAAGTGGTCAGGGGCGGGAGACCCAGTACTTC.

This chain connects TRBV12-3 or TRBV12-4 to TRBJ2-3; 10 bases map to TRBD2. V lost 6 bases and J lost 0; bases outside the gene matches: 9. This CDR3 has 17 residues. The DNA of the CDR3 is TGTGCCAGCAGCCGAACGGGGACTAGCGATAGCACAGATACGCAGTATTTT. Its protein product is CASSRTGTSDSTDTQYF.

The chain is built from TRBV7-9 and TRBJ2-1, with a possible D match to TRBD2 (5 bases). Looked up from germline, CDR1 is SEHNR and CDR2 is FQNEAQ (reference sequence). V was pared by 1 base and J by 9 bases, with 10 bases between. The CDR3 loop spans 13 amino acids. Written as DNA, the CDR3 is TGTGCCAGCAGCTTAGGACGAGGGAGTGAGCAGTTCTTC. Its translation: CASSLGRGSEQFF.

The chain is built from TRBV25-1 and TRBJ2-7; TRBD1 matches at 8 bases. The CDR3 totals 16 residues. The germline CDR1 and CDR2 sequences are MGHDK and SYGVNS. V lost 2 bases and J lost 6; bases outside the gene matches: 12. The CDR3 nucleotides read TGTGCCAGCAGTGAAGGGGGCAGGGGGCCAGCATCCGAGCAGTACTTC. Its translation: CASSEGGRGPASEQYF.

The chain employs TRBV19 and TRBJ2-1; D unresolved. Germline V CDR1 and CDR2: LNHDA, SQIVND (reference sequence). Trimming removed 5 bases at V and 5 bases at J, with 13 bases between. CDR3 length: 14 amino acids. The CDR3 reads CASSPSAANNEQFF. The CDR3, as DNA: TGTGCCAGTAGTCCCTCGGCGGCTAACAATGAGCAGTTCTTC.